This entry is about one TCR beta chain. Produced via immunoSEQ multiplex PCR; TCRdb's table is partial and in-frame only. The data show about 100,000 clones, roughly 92% seen once. There are 15 residues in the CDR3. V was trimmed by 11 bases and J by 0 bases, leaving 19 bases between them. CDR1 LNHDA and CDR2 SQIVND come from the germline V gene (reference sequence). The record originates from a study of control samples from healthy donors and cancer patients. The chain recombines TRBV19 with TRBJ1-2; TRBD1 is a possible D gene (6 bases). Specimen: blood. The receptor's source is a human donor in good health. The donor label of this sample is uncertain. Written as DNA, the CDR3 is TGTGCCGCAAATCCGGGGCAGGGGACTAACTATGGCTACACCTTC. It codes for CAANPGQGTNYGYTF. The whole variable domain, remainder taken from reference TRBV19 and TRBJ1-2, is DGGITQSPKYLFRKEGQNVTLSCEQNLNHDAMYWYRQDPGQGLRLIYYSQIVNDFQKGDIAEGYSVSREKKESFPLTVTSAQKNPTAFYLCAANPGQGTNYGYTFGSGTRLTVV.